These T cell receptor beta chains were read from a single sample in a study of control samples from healthy donors and cancer patients. TCRdb's table, derived via immunoSEQ multiplex PCR, lists solely in-frame clones and lacks some. Seen here are 120,000 or so clones, roughly 91% observed once, and the top ten hold 8% to 9%. Source material: blood. These receptor sequences come from a man aged 35 to 55 in good health. The CDR3 runs from the conserved cysteine through the conserved F or W. The order of the fields is J gene, V gene, D gene, clone size, CDR3 DNA, CDR3 protein. D genes are given only for firm matches. Expanded clones get a size class; other rows say once, few or many, or leave the size out.

J gene: TRBJ1-2
V gene: TRBV24-1
D gene: .
clone size: once
CDR3 DNA: TGTGCCACCAGTGATAAGACAGTAGGCTATGGCTACACCTTC
CDR3 protein: CATSDKTVGYGYTF

J gene: TRBJ1-4
V gene: TRBV11-3
D gene: TRBD1
clone size: .
CDR3 DNA: TGTGCCAGCAGACAGACAGGGGGGACAACTAATGAAAAACTGTTTTTT
CDR3 protein: CASRQTGGTTNEKLFF

J gene: TRBJ1-4
V gene: TRBV5-5
D gene: .
clone size: .
CDR3 DNA: TGTGCCAGCAGCTTGGTTGTCGAAGGTTTTGAAAAACTGTTTTTT
CDR3 protein: CASSLVVEGFEKLFF

J gene: TRBJ1-3
V gene: TRBV19
D gene: .
clone size: few
CDR3 DNA: TGTGCCAGTACGCGAGGCTCTGGAAACACCATATATTTT
CDR3 protein: CASTRGSGNTIYF

J gene: TRBJ2-7
V gene: TRBV12-5
D gene: .
clone size: .
CDR3 DNA: TGTGCTAGTGGTTTGTGGGGCAACTCCTACGAGCAGTACTTC
CDR3 protein: CASGLWGNSYEQYF

J gene: TRBJ2-2
V gene: TRBV15
D gene: .
clone size: .
CDR3 DNA: TGTGCCACCAGCAGAGATCTACGGGACACTTCGTACGGGGAGCTGTTTTTT
CDR3 protein: CATSRDLRDTSYGELFF

J gene: TRBJ1-1
V gene: TRBV6-5
D gene: .
clone size: .
CDR3 DNA: TGTGCCAGCAGTTACGGGCAGGGCACTGAAGCTTTCTTT
CDR3 protein: CASSYGQGTEAFF

J gene: TRBJ1-2
V gene: TRBV11-3
D gene: TRBD1
clone size: .
CDR3 DNA: TGTGCCAGCAGCTTCACCACAGGGGGCGGCTTGTTGTATGGCTACACCTTC
CDR3 protein: CASSFTTGGGLLYGYTF

J gene: TRBJ1-2
V gene: TRBV24-1
D gene: TRBD1
clone size: .
CDR3 DNA: TGTGCCACCAGTGATTTACAGGGGACTGTAAATGGCTACACCTTC
CDR3 protein: CATSDLQGTVNGYTF

J gene: TRBJ2-2
V gene: TRBV11-3
D gene: TRBD1
clone size: .
CDR3 DNA: TGTGCCAGCAGCCGGGGACAGGGGGCCATCGGGGAGCTGTTTTTT
CDR3 protein: CASSRGQGAIGELFF

J gene: TRBJ1-2
V gene: TRBV29-1
D gene: .
clone size: few
CDR3 DNA: TGCAGCGTTTACGACGGAAGCTATGGCTACACCTTC
CDR3 protein: CSVYDGSYGYTF

J gene: TRBJ1-5
V gene: TRBV21-1
D gene: .
clone size: .
CDR3 DNA: TGTGCCAGCAGCGCTCGGCGGGGGGGCTATCAGCCCCAGCATTTT
CDR3 protein: CASSARRGGYQPQHF

J gene: TRBJ1-6
V gene: TRBV3-1/TRBV3-2
D gene: .
clone size: .
CDR3 DNA: TGTGCCAGCAGCCAGCCGAGCCCCTATAATTCACCCCTCCACTTT
CDR3 protein: CASSQPSPYNSPLHF

J gene: TRBJ1-4
V gene: TRBV6-5
D gene: .
clone size: .
CDR3 DNA: TGTGCCAGCAGCGTCCTTGCGGCAGATGAAAAACTGTTTTTT
CDR3 protein: CASSVLAADEKLFF

J gene: TRBJ1-5
V gene: TRBV19
D gene: .
clone size: .
CDR3 DNA: TGTGCCAGTAGTATCCCCGCAGGGGCGGCGAGCAATCAGCCCCAGCATTTT
CDR3 protein: CASSIPAGAASNQPQHF

J gene: TRBJ1-1
V gene: TRBV5-6
D gene: TRBD1
clone size: .
CDR3 DNA: TGTGCCAGCAGCTTGGTAGGGACAGGAGAAGCTTTCTTT
CDR3 protein: CASSLVGTGEAFF

J gene: TRBJ2-3
V gene: TRBV6-2/TRBV6-3
D gene: .
clone size: .
CDR3 DNA: TGTGCCAGCAGTTCTACAGCAGATACGCAGTATTTT
CDR3 protein: CASSSTADTQYF

J gene: TRBJ1-1
V gene: TRBV11-3
D gene: .
clone size: .
CDR3 DNA: TGTGCCAGCAGCTCACGGGGGGTGTCCACTGAAGCTTTCTTT
CDR3 protein: CASSSRGVSTEAFF

J gene: TRBJ1-4
V gene: TRBV15
D gene: .
clone size: .
CDR3 DNA: TGTGCCACCAGCAGAGATGGCGTAGGGACTAATGAAAAACTGTTTTTT
CDR3 protein: CATSRDGVGTNEKLFF

J gene: TRBJ1-1
V gene: TRBV11-2
D gene: .
clone size: once
CDR3 DNA: TGTGCCAGCAGCTTAGGGGGGAACACTGAAGCTTTCTTT
CDR3 protein: CASSLGGNTEAFF

J gene: TRBJ1-1
V gene: TRBV3-1/TRBV3-2
D gene: .
clone size: .
CDR3 DNA: TGTGCCAGCAGCCTGGACGGATTGAACACTGAAGCTTTCTTT
CDR3 protein: CASSLDGLNTEAFF

J gene: TRBJ2-1
V gene: TRBV5-1
D gene: .
clone size: .
CDR3 DNA: TGCGCCAGCAGGCAGGATTGGGTGTTGAATGAGCAGTTCTTC
CDR3 protein: CASRQDWVLNEQFF

J gene: TRBJ2-7
V gene: TRBV6-6
D gene: TRBD1
clone size: .
CDR3 DNA: TGTGCCAGCAGTTACGCGGACAGGGCTTCGAGGGAGCAGTACTTC
CDR3 protein: CASSYADRASREQYF

J gene: TRBJ2-7
V gene: TRBV2
D gene: TRBD1
clone size: once
CDR3 DNA: TGTGCCAGCAGTTCCGATTCCGGGACAGGGATCAGCTCCTACGAGCAGTACTTC
CDR3 protein: CASSSDSGTGISSYEQYF

J gene: TRBJ1-5
V gene: TRBV30
D gene: .
clone size: .
CDR3 DNA: TGTGCCTGGAGCGGCGCTGCGAGGTCACGTCAGCCCCAGCATTTT
CDR3 protein: CAWSGAARSRQPQHF

J gene: TRBJ1-2
V gene: TRBV27
D gene: .
clone size: .
CDR3 DNA: TGTGCCAGCAGATCGGACAGAAACTATGGCTACACCTTC
CDR3 protein: CASRSDRNYGYTF

J gene: TRBJ1-4
V gene: TRBV18
D gene: .
clone size: once
CDR3 DNA: TGTGCCAGCTCACCAACAGGGAATTCTAATGAAAAACTGTTTTTT
CDR3 protein: CASSPTGNSNEKLFF

J gene: TRBJ1-6
V gene: TRBV5-1
D gene: .
clone size: few
CDR3 DNA: TGCGCCAGCAGCTTCGGGCGGAATAATTCACCCCTCCACTTT
CDR3 protein: CASSFGRNNSPLHF

J gene: TRBJ2-1
V gene: TRBV9
D gene: TRBD1
clone size: .
CDR3 DNA: TGTGCCAGCAGCGTAGCTACAGGGGTCGGGACAGGGTCCTCCTACAATGAGCAGTTCTTC
CDR3 protein: CASSVATGVGTGSSYNEQFF

J gene: TRBJ2-3
V gene: TRBV9
D gene: TRBD1
clone size: .
CDR3 DNA: TGTGCCAGCAGCGCCCGACAGGGCCCAGATACGCAGTATTTT
CDR3 protein: CASSARQGPDTQYF

J gene: TRBJ1-6
V gene: TRBV11-2
D gene: .
clone size: .
CDR3 DNA: TGTGCCAGCCGTACAGGAACCTATAATTCACCCCTCCACTTT
CDR3 protein: CASRTGTYNSPLHF

J gene: TRBJ1-1
V gene: TRBV27
D gene: TRBD1
clone size: .
CDR3 DNA: TGTGCCAGCAGTTTGTCGAAGACAGGGGGCACTGAAGCTTTCTTT
CDR3 protein: CASSLSKTGGTEAFF

J gene: TRBJ1-5
V gene: TRBV30
D gene: .
clone size: few
CDR3 DNA: TGTGCCTGGAGTGTAGGACAACTCAATCAGCCCCAGCATTTT
CDR3 protein: CAWSVGQLNQPQHF

J gene: TRBJ1-4
V gene: TRBV7-9
D gene: .
clone size: .
CDR3 DNA: TGTGCCAGCAGCTTTGGGGACCTTAATGAAAAACTGTTTTTT
CDR3 protein: CASSFGDLNEKLFF

J gene: TRBJ1-1
V gene: TRBV14
D gene: .
clone size: .
CDR3 DNA: TGTGCCAGCAGCCAAAGGGGGGGGAACACTGAAGCTTTCTTT
CDR3 protein: CASSQRGGNTEAFF

J gene: TRBJ1-2
V gene: TRBV12-3/TRBV12-4
D gene: .
clone size: .
CDR3 DNA: TGTGCCAGCAGTCGGACTCTGGGTGGCTACACCTTC
CDR3 protein: CASSRTLGGYTF

J gene: TRBJ2-1
V gene: TRBV20-1
D gene: .
clone size: .
CDR3 DNA: TGCAGTGCTAGTCCCGGGACGTTCGTGACTGAGCAGTTCTTC
CDR3 protein: CSASPGTFVTEQFF

J gene: TRBJ2-5
V gene: TRBV11-3
D gene: TRBD1
clone size: .
CDR3 DNA: TGTGCCAGCAGCTTAGCGGACAGGGCAGAGACCCAGTACTTC
CDR3 protein: CASSLADRAETQYF

J gene: TRBJ1-1
V gene: TRBV7-2
D gene: .
clone size: .
CDR3 DNA: TGTGCCAGCAGCTTAAGAGAGGGGAGGACTGAAGCTTTCTTT
CDR3 protein: CASSLREGRTEAFF

J gene: TRBJ2-1
V gene: TRBV10-3
D gene: .
clone size: .
CDR3 DNA: TGTGCCATCAGTGAGTCTCCCCAGTTCTACAATGAGCAGTTCTTC
CDR3 protein: CAISESPQFYNEQFF

J gene: TRBJ1-1
V gene: TRBV7-9
D gene: .
clone size: .
CDR3 DNA: TGTGCCAGCAGCCCTGGGACGGGGGCGCGGACTGAAGCTTTCTTT
CDR3 protein: CASSPGTGARTEAFF

J gene: TRBJ1-1
V gene: TRBV7-9
D gene: .
clone size: few
CDR3 DNA: TGTGCCAGCAGCTTAATGGGACGAACTGAAGCTTTCTTT
CDR3 protein: CASSLMGRTEAFF

J gene: TRBJ2-5
V gene: TRBV6-5
D gene: TRBD2
clone size: .
CDR3 DNA: TGTGCCAGCAGTCCCGGGACTAGCTCTGTAAAGACCCAGTACTTC
CDR3 protein: CASSPGTSSVKTQYF

J gene: TRBJ2-7
V gene: TRBV12-3/TRBV12-4
D gene: .
clone size: .
CDR3 DNA: TGTGCCAGCAATCTCGACGGGGCCCTCGAGCAGTACTTC
CDR3 protein: CASNLDGALEQYF

J gene: TRBJ2-7
V gene: TRBV7-6
D gene: .
clone size: .
CDR3 DNA: TGTGCCAGCAGCTTAAACCCTATCAGCGGACATTCCTACGAGCAGTACTTC
CDR3 protein: CASSLNPISGHSYEQYF

J gene: TRBJ2-7
V gene: TRBV4-1
D gene: .
clone size: .
CDR3 DNA: TGCGCCAGCAGCCACCCCTCTTTGCGGGGAAGAACGCCCTACGAGCAGTACTTC
CDR3 protein: CASSHPSLRGRTPYEQYF

J gene: TRBJ2-5
V gene: TRBV7-9
D gene: .
clone size: .
CDR3 DNA: TGTGCCAGCAGCTCCAGCCTCGAGACCCAGTACTTC
CDR3 protein: CASSSSLETQYF

J gene: TRBJ1-5
V gene: TRBV19
D gene: TRBD1
clone size: .
CDR3 DNA: TGTGCCAGTAGCACGGACAGGGGGAGCAATCAGCCCCAGCATTTT
CDR3 protein: CASSTDRGSNQPQHF

J gene: TRBJ1-1
V gene: TRBV5-1
D gene: .
clone size: .
CDR3 DNA: TGCGCCAGCAGCTTGGCGGGGGGCGACCCCGGTGGAGCTTTCTTT
CDR3 protein: CASSLAGGDPGGAFF

J gene: TRBJ1-5
V gene: TRBV4-1
D gene: TRBD1
clone size: once
CDR3 DNA: TGCGCCAGCAGCTCTCGGACAGGGGCCAGTCAGCCCCAGCATTTT
CDR3 protein: CASSSRTGASQPQHF

J gene: TRBJ2-1
V gene: TRBV18
D gene: .
clone size: once
CDR3 DNA: TGTGCCAGCTCATCAGGGGGGGGGCCCTCCAATGAGCAGTTCTTC
CDR3 protein: CASSSGGGPSNEQFF

J gene: TRBJ2-7
V gene: TRBV15
D gene: .
clone size: .
CDR3 DNA: TGTGCCACCAGCACCGCTAAGTACGAGCAGTACTTC
CDR3 protein: CATSTAKYEQYF

J gene: TRBJ1-2
V gene: TRBV24-1
D gene: .
clone size: .
CDR3 DNA: TGTGCCACCAGTGGTAATCAGGGTATAGGCTATGGCTACACCTTC
CDR3 protein: CATSGNQGIGYGYTF

J gene: TRBJ2-2
V gene: TRBV6-1
D gene: .
clone size: .
CDR3 DNA: TGTGCCAGCAGTGAACCGGGACGGGCCACCGGGGAGCTGTTTTTT
CDR3 protein: CASSEPGRATGELFF

J gene: TRBJ2-2
V gene: TRBV5-5
D gene: .
clone size: .
CDR3 DNA: TGTGCCAGCAGCTTGGCCAGAGGGGGGCTCCCCGGGGAGCTGTTTTTT
CDR3 protein: CASSLARGGLPGELFF

J gene: TRBJ1-4
V gene: TRBV3-1/TRBV3-2
D gene: .
clone size: .
CDR3 DNA: TGTGCCAGCAGCCGGACCGCTGCTAGAGAAAAACTGTTTTTT
CDR3 protein: CASSRTAAREKLFF

J gene: TRBJ1-3
V gene: TRBV18
D gene: TRBD1
clone size: .
CDR3 DNA: TGTGCCAGCTCAACACAGGGGTCTGGAAACACCATATATTTT
CDR3 protein: CASSTQGSGNTIYF